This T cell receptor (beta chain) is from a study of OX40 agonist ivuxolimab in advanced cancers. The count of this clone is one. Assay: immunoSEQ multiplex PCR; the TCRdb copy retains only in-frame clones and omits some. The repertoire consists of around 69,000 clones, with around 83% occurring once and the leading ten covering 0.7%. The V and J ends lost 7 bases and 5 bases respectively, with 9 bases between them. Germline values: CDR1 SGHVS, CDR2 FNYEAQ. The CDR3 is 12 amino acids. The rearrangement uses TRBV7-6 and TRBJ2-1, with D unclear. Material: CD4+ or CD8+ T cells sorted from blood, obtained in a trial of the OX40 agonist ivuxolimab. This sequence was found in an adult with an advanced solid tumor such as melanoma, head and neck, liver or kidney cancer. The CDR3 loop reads CASKDRNNEQFF. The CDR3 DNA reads TGTGCCAGCAAGGACCGAAACAATGAGCAGTTCTTC.